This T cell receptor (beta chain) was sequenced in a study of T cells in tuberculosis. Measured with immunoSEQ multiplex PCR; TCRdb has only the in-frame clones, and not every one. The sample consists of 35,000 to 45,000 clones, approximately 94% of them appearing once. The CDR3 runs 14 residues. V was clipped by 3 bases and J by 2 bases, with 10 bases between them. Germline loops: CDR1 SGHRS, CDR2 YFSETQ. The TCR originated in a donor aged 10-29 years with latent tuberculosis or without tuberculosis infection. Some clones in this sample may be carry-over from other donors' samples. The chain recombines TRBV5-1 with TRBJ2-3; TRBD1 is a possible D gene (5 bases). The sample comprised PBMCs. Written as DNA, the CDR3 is TGCGCCAGCAGCTCATCAGGGAACACAGATACGCAGTATTTT. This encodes CASSSSGNTDTQYF.